These T cell receptor beta chains were read from a single sample in a study of blood T cells in healthy people across ages. TCRdb re-derived calls from the 5' RACE reads in MiXCR, one entry per CDR3 protein. The sample has just under 900,000 distinct CDR3 sequences, roughly 26% seen once. The sample taken for sequencing was blood. These receptors all stem from an elderly woman in good health. Both conserved end residues are part of each CDR3. D genes are given only for firm matches. Clone size, where shown, is once, few, many, or a class for clones that have expanded.

V gene	J gene	D gene	clone size	CDR3 DNA	CDR3 protein
TRBV6-5	TRBJ2-5	.	many	TGTGCCAGCAGTTATGGGTGGGAGACCCAGTACTTC	CASSYGWETQYF
TRBV7-6	TRBJ2-1	.	many	TGTGCCAGCAGCCAACGGGCGGGAACCATCTCCTACAATGAGCAGTTCTTC	CASSQRAGTISYNEQFF
TRBV5-1	TRBJ1-1	.	.	TGCGCCAGCAGCGGAGGGACACTAATGAACACTGAAGCTTTCTTT	CASSGGTLMNTEAFF
TRBV6-5	TRBJ1-1	.	.	TGTGCCAGCAGGCCATTGAGACAGAACACTGAAGCTTTCTTT	CASRPLRQNTEAFF
TRBV3-1	TRBJ2-3	.	few	TGTGCCAGCAGCCATCTAAGGGGCTTCCCCACAGATACGCAGTATTTT	CASSHLRGFPTDTQYF
TRBV7-2	TRBJ2-1	TRBD2	many	TGTGCCAGCAGCTCCAACCTGGGGACTAGCGGGATTAAAGAGTTCTTC	CASSSNLGTSGIKEFF
TRBV6-2/TRBV6-3	TRBJ2-6	.	.	TGTGCCAGCGCTTGGGGGGGCTCTGGGGCCAACGTCCGGACTTTC	CASAWGGSGANVRTF
TRBV7-9	TRBJ2-5	TRBD1	.	TGTGCCAGCGCTAGGGGACAGGGCATTGGGGAGACCCAGTACTTC	CASARGQGIGETQYF
TRBV5-1	TRBJ1-1	TRBD1	many	TGCGCCAGCAGCTTGGCCAAGGGGACAGATTTGAACACTGAAGCTTTCTTT	CASSLAKGTDLNTEAFF
TRBV6-1	TRBJ1-5	.	many	TGTGCCAGCAGTGACAGATACAATCAGCCCCAGCATTTT	CASSDRYNQPQHF
TRBV18	TRBJ2-1	.	.	TGTGCCAGCTACCGCGGTCTTTTTAGCGATGAGCAGTTCTTC	CASYRGLFSDEQFF
TRBV7-9	TRBJ1-6	.	few	TGTGCCAGCAGCTTCAATCGAGGGGTCAATTCACCCCTCCACTTT	CASSFNRGVNSPLHF
TRBV5-6	TRBJ1-3	TRBD1	.	TGTGCCAGCAGCTTGGGGACAGGGCAAAACACCATATATTTT	CASSLGTGQNTIYF
TRBV19	TRBJ2-7	.	.	TGTGCCAGTAGTATTATGTGGAACTACGAGCAGTACTTC	CASSIMWNYEQYF
TRBV2	TRBJ2-2	.	.	TGTGCCAGCAGTGCCGGGAAGGGGTCTTCCGGGGAGCTGTTTTTT	CASSAGKGSSGELFF
TRBV20-1	TRBJ2-3	.	few	TGCAGTGCCTGGGACACCAGCACAGATACGCAGTATTTT	CSAWDTSTDTQYF
TRBV7-3	TRBJ2-1	.	.	TGTGCCAGCAGCTTATCCGGACAGAGGCAGTTCTTC	CASSLSGQRQFF
TRBV7-8	TRBJ1-2	.	.	TGTGCCAGCAGCTTAGGGACACCGAACAACTATGGCTACACCTTC	CASSLGTPNNYGYTF
TRBV6-1	TRBJ1-1	.	few	TGTGCCAGCGCCCCCAGGGGATCCACTGAAGCTTTCTTT	CASAPRGSTEAFF
TRBV7-2	TRBJ2-5	.	many	TGTGCCAGCAGCTCTCACGCATCCAAAGAGACCCAGTACTTC	CASSSHASKETQYF